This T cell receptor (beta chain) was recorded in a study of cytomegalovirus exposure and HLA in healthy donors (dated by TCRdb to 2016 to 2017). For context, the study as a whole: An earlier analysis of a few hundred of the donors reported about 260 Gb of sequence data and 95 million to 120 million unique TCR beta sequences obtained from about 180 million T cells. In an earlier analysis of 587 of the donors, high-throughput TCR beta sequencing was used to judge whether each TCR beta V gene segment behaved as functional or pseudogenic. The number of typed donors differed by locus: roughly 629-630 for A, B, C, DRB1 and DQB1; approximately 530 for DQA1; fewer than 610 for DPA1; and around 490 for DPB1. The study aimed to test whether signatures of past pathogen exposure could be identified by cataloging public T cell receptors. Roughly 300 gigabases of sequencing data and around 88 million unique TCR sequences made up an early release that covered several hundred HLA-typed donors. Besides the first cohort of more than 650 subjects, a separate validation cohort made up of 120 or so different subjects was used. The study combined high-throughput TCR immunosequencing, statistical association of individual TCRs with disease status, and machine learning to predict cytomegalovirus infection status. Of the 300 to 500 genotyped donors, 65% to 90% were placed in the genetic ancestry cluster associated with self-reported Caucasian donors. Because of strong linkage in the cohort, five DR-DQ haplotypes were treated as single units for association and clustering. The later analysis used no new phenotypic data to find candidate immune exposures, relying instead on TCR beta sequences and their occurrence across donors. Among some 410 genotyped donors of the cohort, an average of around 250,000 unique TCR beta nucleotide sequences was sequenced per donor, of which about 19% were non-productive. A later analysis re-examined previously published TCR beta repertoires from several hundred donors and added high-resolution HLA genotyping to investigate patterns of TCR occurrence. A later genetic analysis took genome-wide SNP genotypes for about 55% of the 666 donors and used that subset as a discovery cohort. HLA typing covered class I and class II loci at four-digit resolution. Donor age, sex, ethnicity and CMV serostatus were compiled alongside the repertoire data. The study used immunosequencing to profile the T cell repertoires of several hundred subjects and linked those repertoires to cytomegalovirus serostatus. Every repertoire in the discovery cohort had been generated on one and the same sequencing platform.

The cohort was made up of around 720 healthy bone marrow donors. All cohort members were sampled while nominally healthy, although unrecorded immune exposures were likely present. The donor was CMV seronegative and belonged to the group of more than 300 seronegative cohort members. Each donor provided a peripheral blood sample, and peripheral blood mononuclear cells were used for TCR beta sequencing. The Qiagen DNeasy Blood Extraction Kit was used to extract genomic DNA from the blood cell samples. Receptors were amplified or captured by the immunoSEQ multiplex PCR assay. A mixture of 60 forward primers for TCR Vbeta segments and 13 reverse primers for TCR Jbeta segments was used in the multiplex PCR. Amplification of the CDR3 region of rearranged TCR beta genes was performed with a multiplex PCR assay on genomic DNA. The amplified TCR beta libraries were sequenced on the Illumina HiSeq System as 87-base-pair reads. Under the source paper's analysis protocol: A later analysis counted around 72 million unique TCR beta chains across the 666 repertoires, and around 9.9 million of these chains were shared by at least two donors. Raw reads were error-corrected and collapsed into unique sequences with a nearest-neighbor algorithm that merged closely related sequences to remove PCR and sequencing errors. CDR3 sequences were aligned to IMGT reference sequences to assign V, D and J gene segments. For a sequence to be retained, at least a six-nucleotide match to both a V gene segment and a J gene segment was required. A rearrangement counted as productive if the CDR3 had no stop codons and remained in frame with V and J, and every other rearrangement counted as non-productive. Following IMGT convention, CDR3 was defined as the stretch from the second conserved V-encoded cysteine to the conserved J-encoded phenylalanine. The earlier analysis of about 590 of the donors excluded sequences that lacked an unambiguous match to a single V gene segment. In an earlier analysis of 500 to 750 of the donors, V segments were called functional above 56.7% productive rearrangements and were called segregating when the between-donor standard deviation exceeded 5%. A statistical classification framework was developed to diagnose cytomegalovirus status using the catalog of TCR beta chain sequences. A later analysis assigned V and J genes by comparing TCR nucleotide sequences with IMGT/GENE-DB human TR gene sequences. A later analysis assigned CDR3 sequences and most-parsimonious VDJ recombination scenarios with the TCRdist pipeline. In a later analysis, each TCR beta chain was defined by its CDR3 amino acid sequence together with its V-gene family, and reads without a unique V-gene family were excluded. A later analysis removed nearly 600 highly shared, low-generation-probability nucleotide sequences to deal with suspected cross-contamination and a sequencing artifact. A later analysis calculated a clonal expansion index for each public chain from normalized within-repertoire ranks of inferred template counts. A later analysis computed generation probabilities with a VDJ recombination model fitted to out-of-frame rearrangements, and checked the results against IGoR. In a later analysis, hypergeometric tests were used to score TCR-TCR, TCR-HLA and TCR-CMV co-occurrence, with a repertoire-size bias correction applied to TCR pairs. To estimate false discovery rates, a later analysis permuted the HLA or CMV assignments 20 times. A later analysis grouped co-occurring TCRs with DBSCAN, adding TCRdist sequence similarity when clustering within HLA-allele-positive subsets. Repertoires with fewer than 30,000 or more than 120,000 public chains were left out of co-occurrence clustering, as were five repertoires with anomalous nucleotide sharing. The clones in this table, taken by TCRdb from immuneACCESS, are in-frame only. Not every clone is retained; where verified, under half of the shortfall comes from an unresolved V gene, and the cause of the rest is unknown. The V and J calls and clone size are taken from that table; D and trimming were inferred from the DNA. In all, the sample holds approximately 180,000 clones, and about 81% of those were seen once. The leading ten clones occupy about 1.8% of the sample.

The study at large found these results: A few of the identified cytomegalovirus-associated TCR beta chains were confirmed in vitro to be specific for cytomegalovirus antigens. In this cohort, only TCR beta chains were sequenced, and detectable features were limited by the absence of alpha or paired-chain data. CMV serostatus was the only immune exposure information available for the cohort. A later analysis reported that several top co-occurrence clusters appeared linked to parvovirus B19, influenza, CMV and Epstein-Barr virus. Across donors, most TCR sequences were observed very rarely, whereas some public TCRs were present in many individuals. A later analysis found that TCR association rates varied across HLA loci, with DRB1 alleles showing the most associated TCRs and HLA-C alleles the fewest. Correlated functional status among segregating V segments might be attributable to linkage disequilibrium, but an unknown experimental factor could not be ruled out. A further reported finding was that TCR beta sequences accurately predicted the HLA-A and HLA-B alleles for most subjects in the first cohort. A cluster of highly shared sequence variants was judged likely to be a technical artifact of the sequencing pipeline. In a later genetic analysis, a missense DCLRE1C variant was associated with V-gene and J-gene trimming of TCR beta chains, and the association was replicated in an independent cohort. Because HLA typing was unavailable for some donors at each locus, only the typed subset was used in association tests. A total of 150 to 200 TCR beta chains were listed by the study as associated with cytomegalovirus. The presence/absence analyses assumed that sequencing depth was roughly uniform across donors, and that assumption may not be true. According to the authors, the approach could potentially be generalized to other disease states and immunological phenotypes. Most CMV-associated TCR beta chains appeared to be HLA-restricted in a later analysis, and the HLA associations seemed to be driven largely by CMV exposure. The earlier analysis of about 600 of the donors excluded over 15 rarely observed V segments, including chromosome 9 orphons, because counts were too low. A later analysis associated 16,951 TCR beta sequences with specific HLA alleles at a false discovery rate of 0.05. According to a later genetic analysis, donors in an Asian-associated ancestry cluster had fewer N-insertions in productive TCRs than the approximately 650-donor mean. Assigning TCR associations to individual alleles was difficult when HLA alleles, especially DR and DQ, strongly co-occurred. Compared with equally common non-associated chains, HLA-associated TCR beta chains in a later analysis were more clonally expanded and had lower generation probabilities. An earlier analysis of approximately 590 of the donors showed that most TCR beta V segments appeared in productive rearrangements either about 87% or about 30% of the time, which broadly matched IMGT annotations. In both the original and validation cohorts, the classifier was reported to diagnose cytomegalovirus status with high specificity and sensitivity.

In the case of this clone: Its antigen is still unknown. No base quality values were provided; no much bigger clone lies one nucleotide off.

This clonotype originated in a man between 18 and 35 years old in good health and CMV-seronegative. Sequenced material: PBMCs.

The CDR3 in this case is CASTKGTSGGAKNEQFF. The nucleotide sequence reads as follows: TGTGCCAGCACCAAGGGAACTAGCGGGGGGGCCAAAAATGAGCAGTTCTTC. The chain is made from TRBV2 and TRBJ2-1, with 13 junctional bases fitting TRBD2. The CDR1 and CDR2 encoded by the germline V gene are SNHLY and FYNNEI. Trimmed from V: 7 bases; trimmed from J: 7 bases; junction bases lacking a gene match: 13. The CDR3 goes from the cysteine to the phenylalanine over 17 residues. Only the CDR3 DNA stays, 51 bases, in frame from base 1.